Reported below is one T cell receptor beta chain. The antigen is unknown. The CDR3 covers 14 residues. Trimming left V 5 bases short and J 2 bases short, with 12 bases between. CDR1 and CDR2 (germline): MDHEN, SYDVKM. The data are from a study of cytomegalovirus exposure and HLA in healthy donors. The wider study: Approximately 83 million unique TCRs from HLA-typed donors were held in an early data release. Overall study findings and caveats: The availability of immune exposure information extended only to CMV serostatus.

It was with 60 Vbeta and 13 Jbeta primers that the PCR ran. Sequencing was performed with immunoSEQ multiplex PCR; in TCRdb, only in-frame clones are kept and a portion is missing. The table lists around 140,000 clones, approximately 80% of them singletons. Nominally healthy donors were sampled, though unrecorded immune exposures were likely. The V and J genes are TRBV28 and TRBJ2-5; D not resolved. This receptor was taken from a middle-aged man in good health and CMV-seronegative. Material: PBMCs. The CDR3 coding sequence is TGTGCCAGCAGTGCACAGAATATACAAGAGACCCAGTACTTC. Its protein product is CASSAQNIQETQYF.